The clone carrying this TCR beta chain was detected once. Antigen: not known. One base away lies a much larger clone, so this may be a sequencing read error. From germline, CDR1 is MGHRA and CDR2 YSYEKL. This CDR3 is 16 amino acids long. These data originate in a study of early T cells in non-severe SARS-CoV-2 infection. Study context: Sequencing targeted bulk RNA from unsorted whole blood, leaving chains unpaired.

Individual cDNA molecules were tagged with unique molecular identifiers. TCRdb redid the calling of the 5' RACE reads with MiXCR, one entry per CDR3 protein. Counted here are some 78,000 distinct CDR3 sequences, around 13% occurring once; the ten biggest clones make up 4.5% to 7%. Study results and limitations: VDJdb-based matching was biased toward anti-spike CD8 responses and missed private and CD4 specificities.

The sequenced sample consisted of whole blood. The rearrangement joins TRBV4-1 to TRBJ2-5; 7 positions agree with TRBD1. This clonotype was obtained from an adult who was a healthcare worker with PCR-confirmed SARS-CoV-2 infection or an uninfected control (not recorded which). The CDR3 reads CAGSQTPRQGQETQYF. The CDR3 DNA sequence: TGCGCCGGCAGCCAAACCCCCCGACAGGGACAAGAGACCCAGTACTTC.